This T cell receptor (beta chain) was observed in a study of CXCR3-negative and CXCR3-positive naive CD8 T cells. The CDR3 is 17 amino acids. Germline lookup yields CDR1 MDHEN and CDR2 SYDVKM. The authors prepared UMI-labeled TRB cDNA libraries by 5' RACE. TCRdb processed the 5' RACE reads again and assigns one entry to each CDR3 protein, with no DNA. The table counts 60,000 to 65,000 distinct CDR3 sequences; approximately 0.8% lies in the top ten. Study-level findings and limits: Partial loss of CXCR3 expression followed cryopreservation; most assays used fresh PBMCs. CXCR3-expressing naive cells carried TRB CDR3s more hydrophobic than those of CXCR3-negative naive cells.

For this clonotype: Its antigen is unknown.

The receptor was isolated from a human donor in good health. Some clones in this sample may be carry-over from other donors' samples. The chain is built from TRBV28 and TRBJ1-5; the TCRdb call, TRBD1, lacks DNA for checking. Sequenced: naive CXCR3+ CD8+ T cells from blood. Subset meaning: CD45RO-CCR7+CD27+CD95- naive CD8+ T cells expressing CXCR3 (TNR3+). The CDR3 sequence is CASSPQGQLGGNQPQHF.